Sequencing of this T cell receptor beta chain was carried out in a study of shared clonotypes between healthy human individuals. General study findings and limits: Memory subsets had estimated richness that was generally smaller than that of naive subsets. Since donors were few, the genetic and exposure-history diversity represented was limited. Sequencing depth was expected to affect clonotype sharing among donors.

Concerning this clone: Its antigen remains unknown.

CD45RO-negative, CCR7-selected cells formed the naive CD8 fraction, which excluded terminally differentiated effector memory CD45RA+ cells. Each subset's genomic DNA was split evenly across several immunoSEQ plates. The repertoire was sequenced with immunoSEQ multiplex PCR; TCRdb's copy has only in-frame clones and lacks some. Of about 1,800,000 clones in the sample, about 95% were seen once. The length of the CDR3 is 14 residues. CDR1 is SEHNR and CDR2 is FQNEAQ in the germline V gene (reference sequence). The V gene lost 1 base and the J gene lost 8 bases, with 11 bases spanning the gap. The chain links TRBV7-9 to TRBJ1-4, with no clear D. The sample comprised naive CD8+ T cells sorted from blood. The TCR comes from a man between 18 and 35 years old in good health. The CDR3 region is CASSLDPAIEKLFF. The CDR3 DNA sequence: TGTGCCAGCAGCTTAGACCCCGCTATAGAAAAACTGTTTTTT.